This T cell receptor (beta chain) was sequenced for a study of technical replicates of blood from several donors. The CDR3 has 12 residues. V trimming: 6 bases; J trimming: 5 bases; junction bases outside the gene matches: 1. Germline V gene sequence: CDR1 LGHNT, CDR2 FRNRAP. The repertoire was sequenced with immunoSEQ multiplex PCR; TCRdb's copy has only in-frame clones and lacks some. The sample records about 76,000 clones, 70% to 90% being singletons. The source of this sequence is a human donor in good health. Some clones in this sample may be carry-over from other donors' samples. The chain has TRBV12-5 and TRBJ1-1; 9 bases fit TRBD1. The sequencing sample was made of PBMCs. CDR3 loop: CASGGQGTEAFF. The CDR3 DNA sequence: TGTGCTAGTGGCGGACAGGGGACTGAAGCTTTCTTT.